This entry features one T cell receptor beta chain sequence. Clones were sequenced by immunoSEQ multiplex PCR, and TCRdb holds only the in-frame ones, with some missing. Among tens of thousands of clones, nearly 55% were seen once, and the ten largest hold about 20%. The sample originates from a study of radiation and T cells in renal cell carcinoma. This CDR3 has 13 amino acids. Between the trimmed V and J ends, which lost 0 bases and 10 bases, there was a span of 12 bases. CDR1 is SGHAT, CDR2 FQNNGV, per germline. Treatment in this sample: treatment-naive control, cytoreductive nephrectomy. The patient's renal cell carcinoma had clear cell pathology.

V gene TRBV11-2 combines with J gene TRBJ1-2, with TRBD1 as a possible D gene (5 bases). This specimen was tumor tissue, taken from a patient whose treatment was nephrectomy without radiotherapy. The sequence was collected from a human donor with renal cell carcinoma. The CDR3 loop is CASSLEVRGAYTF. CDR3 DNA sequence: TGTGCCAGCAGCTTAGAGGTGCGGGGCGCCTACACCTTC.